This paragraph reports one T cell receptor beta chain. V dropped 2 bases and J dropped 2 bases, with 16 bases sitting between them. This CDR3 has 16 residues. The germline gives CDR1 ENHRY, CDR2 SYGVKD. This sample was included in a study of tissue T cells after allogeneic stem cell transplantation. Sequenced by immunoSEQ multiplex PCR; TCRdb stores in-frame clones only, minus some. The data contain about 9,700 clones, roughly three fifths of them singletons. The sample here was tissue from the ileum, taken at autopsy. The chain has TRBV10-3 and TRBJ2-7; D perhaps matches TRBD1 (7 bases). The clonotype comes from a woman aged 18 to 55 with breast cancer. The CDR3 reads CAISERPGGGTYEQYF. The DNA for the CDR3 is TGTGCCATCAGTGAGCGGCCAGGGGGAGGAACCTACGAGCAGTACTTC.